Each of the 3 T cell receptor beta chains below was sequenced from the same sample in a study of T cells after posttransplantation cyclophosphamide. TCRdb's copy holds only in-frame clones and misses some; the assay was immunoSEQ multiplex PCR. This sample has approximately 27,000 clones, each found more than once. The specimen was PBMCs. The receptor set was obtained from a man between 50 and 59 years old in good health, CMV-negative, and a related stem cell transplant donor.

This clone occurred many times. The chain combines TRBV7-9 with TRBJ2-7; 9 bases align to TRBD1. This CDR3 comprises 15 residues. Germline loops: CDR1 SEHNR, CDR2 FQNEAQ (reference sequence). Trimming at V came to 9 bases and at J to 5 bases, leaving 14 bases not matched to a gene. In DNA form, the CDR3 reads TGTGCCAGTCCCCTCGGGGGACAGGGTCCCAACGAGCAGTACTTC. This codes for CASPLGGQGPNEQYF. The variable domain in full, completed from reference TRBV7-9 and TRBJ2-7, reads DTGVSQNPRHKITKRGQNVTFRCDPISEHNRLYWYRQTLGQGPEFLTYFQNEAQLEKSRLLSDRFSAERPKGSFSTLEIQRTEQGDSAMYLCASPLGGQGPNEQYFGPGTRLTVT.

This clone was counted ten times or more. The genes are TRBV29-1 and TRBJ2-5; possible D gene TRBD1, 6 bases. The CDR3 has 17 amino acids. Germline loops: CDR1 SQVTM, CDR2 ANQGSEA. Trimming left V 0 bases short and J 5 bases short, with 22 bases between. Written as DNA, the CDR3 is TGCAGCGTTGAAGATTCCCGTGCCAGGACAGTCCGGGAGACCCAGTACTTC. It translates to CSVEDSRARTVRETQYF.

This clone showed up many times. V is TRBV7-8 and J is TRBJ1-2; weak D call: TRBD1 (5 bases). CDR1 is SGHVS and CDR2 is FQNEAQ in the germline V gene. V was cut by 5 bases and J by 1 base, with 14 bases left in between. The CDR3 covers 15 residues. CDR3 DNA sequence: TGTGCCAGCAGCCTAACCGGGACTGTTAACTATGGCTACACCTTC. This sequence encodes CASSLTGTVNYGYTF.